This TCR beta chain was observed in a study of cytotoxic CD8 clonotypes in ibrutinib-treated CLL. The CDR3 is 16 amino acids. Per the germline V gene, CDR1 is SEHNR and CDR2 is FQNEAQ (reference sequence). V trimming: 5 bases; J trimming: 7 bases; junction bases outside the gene matches: 10. Investigators sought sequencing depths of between 1 in 200,000 and 1 in 1 million T cells. Measured with immunoSEQ multiplex PCR; TCRdb has only the in-frame clones, and not every one. The data show tens of thousands of clones, roughly 50% seen once. The chain links TRBV7-9 to TRBJ2-1, with 11 bases that match TRBD2. The TCR comes from a human donor with chronic lymphocytic leukemia. The sequences come from PBMCs, collected after 24 months of ibrutinib treatment. The CDR3 DNA follows: TGTGCCAGCAGCCCCGGGACTAGCGGTTTAGGGAATGAGCAGTTCTTC. Amino acids: CASSPGTSGLGNEQFF.